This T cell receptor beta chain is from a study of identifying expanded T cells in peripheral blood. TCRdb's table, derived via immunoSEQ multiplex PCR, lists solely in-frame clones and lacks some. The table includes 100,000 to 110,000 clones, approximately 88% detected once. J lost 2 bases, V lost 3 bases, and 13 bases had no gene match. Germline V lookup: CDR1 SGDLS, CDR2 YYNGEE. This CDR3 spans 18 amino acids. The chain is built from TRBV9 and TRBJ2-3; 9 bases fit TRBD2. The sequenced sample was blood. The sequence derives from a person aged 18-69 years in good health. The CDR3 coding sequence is TGTGCCAGCAGCGCGACTAGCGGAGGACGCCCGCTCACAGATACGCAGTATTTT. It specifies CASSATSGGRPLTDTQYF.